This T cell receptor (beta chain) was identified in a study of cytomegalovirus exposure and HLA in healthy donors. Points from the study as a whole: Later analysis associated a missense DCLRE1C variant with TCR beta V- and J-gene trimming.

Turning to this clone: Its antigen remains unidentified.

CDR1 is SGHNT, CDR2 YENEEA, per germline. Losses at the gene ends were 0 bases for V and 4 bases for J; bases not matched to a gene: 5. The CDR3 is 16 residues long. PCR involved 60 Vbeta and 13 Jbeta primers. Assay: immunoSEQ multiplex PCR; the TCRdb copy retains only in-frame clones and omits some. The sample has about 160,000 clones, 81% seen once; the top ten hold approximately 2%. Input material: PBMCs. The TCR was taken from a woman in her late teens or twenties in good health and CMV-seronegative. V gene TRBV11-3 combines with J gene TRBJ2-2; 7 bases fit TRBD2. CDR3 nucleotides: TGTGCCAGCAGCTTAGAGAGGCGGGAGAGCACCGGGGAGCTGTTTTTT. This translates into CASSLERRESTGELFF.